The source of this TCR beta chain is a study of blood T cell repertoires in COVID-19. At the level of the study: Acute and convalescent COVID-19 samples came from the United States, Italy and Spain. PBMCs, B-cell-depleted T cells, or T cells were the source of the cDNA or gDNA that made up the material.

In the original processing: Reference gene primers were amplified, and this amplification served to estimate nucleated cell counts. Some clones are missing from TCRdb's copy, which holds only in-frame ones; the method was immunoSEQ multiplex PCR. Clone size and V and J calls were adopted from that table, with D and trimming inferred from the DNA. The sample lists around 300,000 clones; 75% to 90% were seen once. Source material: peripheral blood. This clonotype was obtained from a man aged 50 to 59 with acute or convalescent COVID-19.

For the CDR3, the DNA is TGTGCCAGCATTAAGAGATCTGGGGCCAACGTCCTGACTTTC. Encoded protein: CASIKRSGANVLTF. The chain combines TRBV6-6 with TRBJ2-6; no definite D call. Trimming left V 7 bases short and J 1 base short, with 8 bases between. Germline values: CDR1 MNHNY, CDR2 SVGAGI (reference sequence). This CDR3 spans 14 amino acids.